The 16 T cell receptor beta chains in this list originate from one sample, sequenced in a study of T cell responses to AZD1222 COVID-19 vaccine (dated by TCRdb to 2020 to 2023). This specimen's time point label, per the study, means: baseline before first vaccination. The treatment or condition label here, explained by the study, means: meningococcal conjugate vaccine given as trial control. Library method: the immunoSEQ multiplex PCR assay. TCRdb's version of the immuneACCESS table is confined to in-frame rearrangements and falls short of the full clone set. An unresolved V gene accounts for under half of the shortfall where checked; the remainder is of unknown origin. A total of about 100,000 clones appear in this sample, about 87% of them only once. The top ten hold 4% to 5% of the sample. This specimen consisted of peripheral blood, obtained on day 0 of MenACWY control vaccination. The receptors derive from an adult in good health.

This rearrangement joins TRBV29-1 to TRBJ2-3, with D possibly TRBD2 on 7 matching bases. V was pared by 6 bases and J by 5 bases, with 15 bases between. Germline CDR1 is SQVTM and CDR2 is ANQGSEA. CDR3 length equals 13 residues. In DNA, the CDR3 is TGCAGCGTGGGGGAGGGGGGCAAAGATACGCAGTATTTT. Encoded protein: CSVGEGGKDTQYF.

The chain employs TRBV3-1 (or the pseudogene TRBV3-2) and TRBJ1-1; D possibly corresponds to TRBD1 (5 bases). This CDR3 region has 14 residues. Trimming took off 6 bases at V and 6 bases at J, with 17 bases between the two ends. Germline-derived CDR1 and CDR2 are LGHDT and YNNKEL (reference sequence). CDR3 nucleotides: TGTGCCAGCAGTCCCGGGACGGGAGGGCCTGAAGCTTTCTTT. Its protein product is CASSPGTGGPEAFF.

The J gene is TRBJ1-3, the V gene TRBV28; possibly TRBD1 for D (6 bases). The germline gives CDR1 MDHEN, CDR2 SYDVKM. This CDR3 comprises 14 residues. V lost 6 bases, J lost 4 bases, and 13 bases lay in between. Here the CDR3 DNA reads TGTGCCAGCAGACAACAGGGATACGGAAACACCATATATTTT. It translates to CASRQQGYGNTIYF.

The chain uses TRBV9 and TRBJ1-2; the match to TRBD1 covers 8 bases. The junction had 5 bases not matched to a gene; V was cut back by 4 bases and J by 6 bases. The CDR3 runs to 13 residues. Germline loops: CDR1 SGDLS, CDR2 YYNGEE. CDR3 DNA sequence: TGTGCCAGCAGCCCACAGGGGGGGAATGGCTACACCTTC. Its protein product is CASSPQGGNGYTF.

The chain couples TRBV7-9 to TRBJ2-7; D is possibly TRBD1 (5 bases). The germline gives CDR1 SEHNR, CDR2 FQNEAQ (reference sequence). The CDR3 contains 12 residues. V was shortened by 3 bases and J by 2 bases, with 5 bases between the two germline ends. Here the CDR3 reads CASSFRAYEQYF. CDR3 nucleotide sequence: TGTGCCAGCAGCTTCAGGGCCTACGAGCAGTACTTC.

This clone was recorded only once. The sample holds other DNA sequences that translate to the same CDR3. This rearrangement joins TRBV27 to TRBJ1-1, with unresolved D. V lost 1 base, J lost 3 bases, and 6 bases lay in between. The V gene's germline CDR1 is MNHEY and CDR2 SMNVEV (reference sequence). The CDR3 sequence is 13 residues long. The CDR3 nucleotides read TGTGCCAGCAGTTTATATCGGGACACTGAAGCTTTCTTT. As protein: CASSLYRDTEAFF.

The chain links TRBV4-3 to TRBJ2-1; perhaps TRBD2 as D (6 bases). Trimming pared 1 base from V and 0 bases from J, leaving 10 bases between. The CDR3 has 16 amino acids. CDR1 is LGHNA and CDR2 is YSLEER in the germline V gene. CDR3 coding DNA: TGCGCCAGCAGCCAAGGTAGCGGTAACTCCTACAATGAGCAGTTCTTC. This codes for CASSQGSGNSYNEQFF.

The genes are TRBV7-2 and TRBJ2-1; 11 bases are a match to TRBD2. The trim removed 4 bases at V and 7 bases at J, leaving 6 bases unmatched. The CDR3 length is 15 residues. The germline gives CDR1 SGHTA, CDR2 FQGNSA. The CDR3 is CASSWGLAVSNEQFF. The CDR3 region has the DNA TGTGCCAGCAGCTGGGGACTAGCGGTTTCGAATGAGCAGTTCTTC.

This chain uses TRBV28 with TRBJ1-1, with 7 nucleotides matching TRBD1. This CDR3 is built from 13 residues. J lost 3 bases, V lost 10 bases, and 8 bases had no gene match. Germline V lookup: CDR1 MDHEN, CDR2 SYDVKM. The CDR3 DNA follows: TGTGCCACGCGGACAGGAAGCTACACTGAAGCTTTCTTT. This gives the protein CATRTGSYTEAFF.

V gene TRBV28 combines with J gene TRBJ1-5, with D perhaps matching TRBD1 (6 bases). This CDR3 spans 17 amino acids. V lost 3 bases and J 12 bases, leaving 27 bases between the germline ends. Germline V gene data show CDR1 as MDHEN and CDR2 as SYDVKM. The CDR3 DNA reads as TGTGCCAGCAGTTTTGGACAGCCCGGGCACCCCTTACCTCTCCAGCATTTT. Residues: CASSFGQPGHPLPLQHF.

The chain's CDR3 is CASSARGDGTDTQYF. CDR3 nucleotides: TGTGCCAGCAGCGCCAGAGGGGACGGAACAGATACGCAGTATTTT. The V call is TRBV9, the J call TRBJ2-3, with D possibly being TRBD1 or TRBD2 (5 bases each). Trimming took off 3 bases at V and 3 bases at J, with 14 bases between the two ends. The CDR3 runs 15 residues. Germline CDR1 and CDR2: SGDLS and YYNGEE.

The chain has TRBV6-5 and TRBJ2-2, with TRBD1 matching 7 bases. With 6 bases clipped from V and 5 bases from J, the junction kept 6 bases outside the gene matches. CDR1 MNHEY and CDR2 SVGAGI come from the germline V gene. CDR3 length: 14 amino acids. The CDR3 DNA reads as TGTGCCAGCAGCGTCGACAGGGAAACCGGGGAGCTGTTTTTT. This encodes CASSVDRETGELFF.

The chain joins TRBV7-9 to TRBJ2-6; D is perhaps TRBD1 (6 bases). The CDR3 sequence is 15 residues long. In germline, CDR1 is SEHNR, CDR2 FQNEAQ (reference sequence). Trimming took 3 bases from V and 2 from J, leaving 8 bases between them. CDR3 DNA: TGTGCCAGCAGCTTGACAGGAACTGGGGCCAACGTCCTGACTTTC. Translated: CASSLTGTGANVLTF. Full variable domain (missing parts from reference TRBV7-9 and TRBJ2-6): DTGVSQNPRHKITKRGQNVTFRCDPISEHNRLYWYRQTLGQGPEFLTYFQNEAQLEKSRLLSDRFSAERPKGSFSTLEIQRTEQGDSAMYLCASSLTGTGANVLTFGAGSRLTVL.

The rearrangement joins TRBV28 to TRBJ1-5, with D tentatively TRBD1 (5 bases). This CDR3 comprises 13 residues. The germline gives CDR1 MDHEN, CDR2 SYDVKM. V was pared by 2 bases and J by 9 bases, with 11 bases between. The CDR3 sequence: CASSLTRRGPQHF. In DNA form, the CDR3 reads TGTGCCAGCAGTTTAACTCGGAGGGGGCCCCAGCATTTT.

The V call is TRBV7-9, the J call TRBJ2-1, with D perhaps matching TRBD1 (5 bases). Trimming took 10 bases from V and 0 from J, leaving 13 bases between them. Germline lookup yields CDR1 SEHNR and CDR2 FQNEAQ (reference sequence). CDR3 length: 14 residues. This chain's CDR3 is CAIPRGSSYNEQFF. The DNA for the CDR3 is TGTGCCATTCCTAGGGGCAGCTCCTACAATGAGCAGTTCTTC.

The chain links TRBV4-2 to TRBJ1-5; D possibly corresponds to TRBD1 (6 bases). Germline V gene sequence: CDR1 LGHNA, CDR2 YNFKEQ. CDR3 size: 15 residues. Trimming removed 3 bases from V and 7 bases from J, with 16 bases in between. CDR3 protein: CASSQGRGAGQPQHF. The CDR3 bases are TGTGCCAGCAGCCAGGGGAGGGGGGCTGGGCAGCCCCAGCATTTT.